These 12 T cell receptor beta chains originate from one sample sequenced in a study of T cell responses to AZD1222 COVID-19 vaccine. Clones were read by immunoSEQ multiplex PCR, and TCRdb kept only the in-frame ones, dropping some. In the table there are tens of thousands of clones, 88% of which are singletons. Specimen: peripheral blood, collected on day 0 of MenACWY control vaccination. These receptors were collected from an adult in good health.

CDR3 region: CASSRMNTEAFF. The CDR3 coding sequence is TGTGCCAGCAGCCGGATGAACACTGAAGCTTTCTTT. The chain combines TRBV7-9 with TRBJ1-1; D is unclear. This CDR3 spans 12 amino acids. V lost 5 bases to trimming and J lost 0 bases, with 4 bases between them. Germline CDR1 SEHNR, CDR2 FQNEAQ (reference sequence).

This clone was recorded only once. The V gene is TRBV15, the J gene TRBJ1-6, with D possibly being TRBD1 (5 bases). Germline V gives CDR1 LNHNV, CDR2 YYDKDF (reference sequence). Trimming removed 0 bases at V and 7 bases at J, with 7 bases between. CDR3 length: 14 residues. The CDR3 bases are TGTGCCACCAGCAGAGATCGGGGGAATTCACCCCTCCACTTT. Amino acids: CATSRDRGNSPLHF.

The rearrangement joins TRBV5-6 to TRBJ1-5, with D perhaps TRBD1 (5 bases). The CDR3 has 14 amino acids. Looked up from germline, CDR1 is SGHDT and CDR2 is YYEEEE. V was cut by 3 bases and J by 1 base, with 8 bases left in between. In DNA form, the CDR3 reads TGTGCCAGCAGCTCAGGGTCCAGCAATCAGCCCCAGCATTTT. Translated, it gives CASSSGSSNQPQHF.

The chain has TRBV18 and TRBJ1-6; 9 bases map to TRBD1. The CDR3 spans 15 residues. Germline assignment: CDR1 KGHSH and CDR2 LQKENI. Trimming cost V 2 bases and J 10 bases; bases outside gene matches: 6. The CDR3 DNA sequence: TGTGCCAGCTCACCATTGGGACAGGGAGACTCACCCCTCCACTTT. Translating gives CASSPLGQGDSPLHF.

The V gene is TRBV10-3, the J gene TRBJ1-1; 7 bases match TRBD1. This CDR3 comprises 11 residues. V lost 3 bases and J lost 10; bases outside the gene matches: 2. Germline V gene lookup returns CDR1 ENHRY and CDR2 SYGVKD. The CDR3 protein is CAISDAGGAFF. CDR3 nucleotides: TGTGCCATCAGTGATGCAGGGGGAGCTTTCTTT.

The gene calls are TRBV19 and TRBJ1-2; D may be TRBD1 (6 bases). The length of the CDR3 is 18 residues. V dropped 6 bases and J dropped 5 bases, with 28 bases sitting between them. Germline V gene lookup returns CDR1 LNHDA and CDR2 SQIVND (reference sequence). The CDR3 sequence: CASSRESTGALQAYGYTF. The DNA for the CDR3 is TGTGCCAGTAGCCGAGAAAGTACGGGGGCGCTTCAAGCTTATGGCTACACCTTC.

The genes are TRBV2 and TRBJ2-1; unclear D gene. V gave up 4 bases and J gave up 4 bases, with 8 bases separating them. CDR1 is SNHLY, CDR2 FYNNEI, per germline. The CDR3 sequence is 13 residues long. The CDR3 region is CASSAVSYNEQFF. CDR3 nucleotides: TGTGCCAGCAGTGCGGTCAGTTACAATGAGCAGTTCTTC.

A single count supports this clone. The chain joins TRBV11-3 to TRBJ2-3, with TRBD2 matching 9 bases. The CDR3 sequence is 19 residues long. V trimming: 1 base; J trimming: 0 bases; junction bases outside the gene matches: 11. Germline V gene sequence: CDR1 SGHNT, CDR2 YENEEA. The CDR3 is CASSLGSFLAGESTDTQYF. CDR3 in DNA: TGTGCCAGCAGCTTAGGATCGTTTTTAGCGGGGGAAAGCACAGATACGCAGTATTTT.

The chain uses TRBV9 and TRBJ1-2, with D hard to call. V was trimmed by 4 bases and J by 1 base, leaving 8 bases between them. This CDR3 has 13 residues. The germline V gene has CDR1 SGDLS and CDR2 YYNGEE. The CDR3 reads CASSREGNYGYTF. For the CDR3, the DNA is TGTGCCAGCAGCAGGGAGGGTAACTATGGCTACACCTTC.

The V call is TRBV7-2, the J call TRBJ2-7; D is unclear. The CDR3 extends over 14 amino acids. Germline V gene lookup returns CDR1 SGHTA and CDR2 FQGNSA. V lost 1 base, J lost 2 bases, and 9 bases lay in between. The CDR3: CASSLGVSAYEQYF. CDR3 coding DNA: TGTGCCAGCAGCTTAGGGGTATCAGCCTACGAGCAGTACTTC.

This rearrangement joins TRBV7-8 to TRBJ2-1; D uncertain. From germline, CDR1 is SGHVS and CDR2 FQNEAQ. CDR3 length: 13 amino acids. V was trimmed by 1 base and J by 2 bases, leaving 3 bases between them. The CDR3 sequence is CASSLGPYNEQFF. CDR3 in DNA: TGTGCCAGCAGCTTAGGGCCCTACAATGAGCAGTTCTTC.

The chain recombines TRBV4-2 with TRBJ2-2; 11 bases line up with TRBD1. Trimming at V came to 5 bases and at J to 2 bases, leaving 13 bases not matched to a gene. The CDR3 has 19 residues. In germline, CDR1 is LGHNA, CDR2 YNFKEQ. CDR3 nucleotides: TGTGCCAGCAGCGAAAGGACAGGGGGCCAGAGTGGAAACACCGGGGAGCTGTTTTTT. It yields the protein CASSERTGGQSGNTGELFF.